The clone carrying this T cell receptor beta chain has ten or more counts. No antigen is known for it. These data belong to a study of T cells in Graves' hyperthyroidism and ophthalmopathy. Study-wide results and limits: Appearing also in blood were most of the thyroid clonotypes expanded above 0.001. Researchers report that a 13 V-J model separated ophthalmopathy from stable hyperthyroidism.

V lost 5 bases and J 1 base, leaving 16 bases between the germline ends. The CDR3 has 15 residues. CDR1 and CDR2 (germline): SGHRS, YFSETQ. 8.5 to 10 ml of fresh peripheral blood supplied the PBMCs. Authors of the study amplified TCR beta CDR3 regions from RNA transcripts. The TCR CDR3 first-round RT-PCR relied on the HTBI primer set. One entry per CDR3 protein, called by TCRdb with MiXCR from the multiplex PCR reads. The sample holds more than 300,000 distinct CDR3 sequences; roughly 18% are singletons and the top ten take 40% to 45%. Input material: blood. The chain joins TRBV5-1 to TRBJ2-7, with D perhaps matching TRBD1 or TRBD2 (5 bases each). The sequence derives from a man aged 18 to 35 with Graves' ophthalmopathy. The CDR3 protein is CASSSGTTASYEQYF. As DNA, the CDR3 is TGCGCCAGCAGTTCCGGGACGACGGCTTCCTACGAGCAGTACTTC. The variable domain in full, completed from reference TRBV5-1 and TRBJ2-7, reads KAGVTQTPRYLIKTRGQQVTLSCSPISGHRSVSWYQQTPGQGLQFLFEYFSETQRNKGNFPGRFSGRQFSNSRSEMNVSTLELGDSALYLCASSSGTTASYEQYFGPGTRLTVT.